One and the same sample provided the 26 T cell receptor beta chains below, sequenced in a study of blood T cell repertoires in COVID-19. TCRdb's table, derived via immunoSEQ multiplex PCR, lists solely in-frame clones and lacks some. The sample has approximately 230,000 clones; 70% to 90% are singletons. Sequencing was performed on peripheral blood. The receptor source for this set is an elderly man with acute or convalescent COVID-19.

V usage is TRBV19 and J usage is TRBJ1-2; the D gene is possibly TRBD1 (5 bases). V was clipped by 7 bases and J by 3 bases, with 12 bases between them. This CDR3 contains 13 residues. The germline V gene has CDR1 LNHDA and CDR2 SQIVND (reference sequence). CDR3 loop: CASNPDRHYGYTF. CDR3 in DNA: TGTGCCAGTAACCCCGACAGACACTATGGCTACACCTTC. The whole variable domain, filled in from reference TRBV19 and TRBJ1-2, reads DGGITQSPKYLFRKEGQNVTLSCEQNLNHDAMYWYRQDPGQGLRLIYYSQIVNDFQKGDIAEGYSVSREKKESFPLTVTSAQKNPTAFYLCASNPDRHYGYTFGSGTRLTVV.

CDR3 residues: CASSQAKREGQDTQYF. CDR3 bases: TGCGCCAGCAGCCAAGCTAAGCGGGAGGGACAAGATACGCAGTATTTT. V and J are TRBV4-3 and TRBJ2-3, with TRBD2 matching 10 bases. This CDR3 has 16 residues. Germline V gene sequence: CDR1 LGHNA, CDR2 YSLEER. The junction had 6 bases not matched to a gene; V was cut back by 1 base and J by 5 bases.

V usage is TRBV7-2 and J usage is TRBJ2-7; 7 nucleotides agree with TRBD1. Germline V lookup: CDR1 SGHTA, CDR2 FQGNSA. The CDR3 sequence is 15 residues long. The J segment lost 2 bases and the V segment lost 4 bases, leaving 8 bases of the junction unmatched. CDR3 nucleotide sequence: TGTGCCAGCAGCTCCACAGGGGAAGCACCCTACGAGCAGTACTTC. It codes for CASSSTGEAPYEQYF.

Here the CDR3 DNA reads TGTGCCAGTAGTTTCGGGACCAGCGGGGACAATCAGCCCCAGCATTTT. It is translated as CASSFGTSGDNQPQHF. The chain employs TRBV19 and TRBJ1-5, with D possibly matching TRBD1 (5 bases). Trimming pared 5 bases from V and 3 bases from J, leaving 17 bases between. Germline loops: CDR1 LNHDA, CDR2 SQIVND (reference sequence). This CDR3 spans 16 amino acids. The full variable domain, rest sourced from reference TRBV19 and TRBJ1-5, is DGGITQSPKYLFRKEGQNVTLSCEQNLNHDAMYWYRQDPGQGLRLIYYSQIVNDFQKGDIAEGYSVSREKKESFPLTVTSAQKNPTAFYLCASSFGTSGDNQPQHFGDGTRLSIL.

The J gene is TRBJ1-1, the V gene TRBV7-2, with 8 bases identical to TRBD1. The CDR3 covers 16 residues. Germline CDR1 SGHTA, CDR2 FQGNSA. The V segment lost 5 bases and the J segment 0 bases; nucleotides outside the gene matches: 8. The CDR3 DNA is TGTGCCAGCAGCCCTGGACAGGGTAGGGTGAACACTGAAGCTTTCTTT. Its translation is CASSPGQGRVNTEAFF.

The chain recombines TRBV19 with TRBJ2-1; D possibly corresponds to TRBD1 (5 bases). This CDR3 has 14 amino acids. Trimming took off 2 bases at V and 4 bases at J, with 9 bases between the two ends. Germline lookup yields CDR1 LNHDA and CDR2 SQIVND (reference sequence). CDR3 region: CASSIYRGYNEQFF. CDR3 DNA: TGTGCCAGTAGTATATATAGGGGATACAATGAGCAGTTCTTC.

Worth noting for this clone: An end of the junction does not agree with germline; a read error may underlie this. The chain has TRBV2 and TRBJ1-4; maybe TRBD1 (5 bases). Germline lookup yields CDR1 SNHLY and CDR2 FYNNEI. The CDR3 loop spans 14 amino acids. The CDR3 DNA reads TGTGCCAGCAGTGAACATGAAAGGAGTGTCGGGGGAAATTTT. Protein: CASSEHERSVGGNF.

This sequence joins TRBV5-5 and TRBJ2-2; maybe TRBD1 (6 bases). V was cut by 3 bases and J by 2 bases, with 14 bases left in between. This CDR3 spans 16 amino acids. In germline, CDR1 is SGHKS, CDR2 YYEKEE (reference sequence). CDR3 region: CASSSKWDINTGELFF. The CDR3, as DNA: TGTGCCAGCAGCTCGAAGTGGGACATCAACACCGGGGAGCTGTTTTTT.

J is TRBJ2-3 and V is TRBV6-4; 7 nucleotides match TRBD2. With 4 bases clipped from V and 4 bases from J, the junction kept 5 bases outside the gene matches. The CDR3 extends over 14 amino acids. The germline gives CDR1 MRHNA, CDR2 SNTAGT. CDR3 region: CASSVERDADTQYF. CDR3 DNA: TGTGCCAGCAGTGTTGAGCGGGACGCAGATACGCAGTATTTT.

The rearrangement joins TRBV27 to TRBJ2-1, with D possibly TRBD2 on 5 matching bases. With 6 bases removed from V and 0 bases from J, the gap between germline ends came to 12 bases. Germline lookup yields CDR1 MNHEY and CDR2 SMNVEV (reference sequence). There are 15 residues in the CDR3. CDR3 coding DNA: TGTGCCAGCAGATTCAGGAGGAGCTCCTACAATGAGCAGTTCTTC. As protein: CASRFRRSSYNEQFF.

The genes are TRBV23-1 and TRBJ1-1; TRBD1 aligns across 7 bases. TRBV23-1 is designated an ORF whose function remains uncertain. CDR3 length: 14 amino acids. V trimming: 3 bases; J trimming: 5 bases; junction bases outside the gene matches: 6. CDR3 bases: TGCGCCAGCAGTCATCTAACAGGGGTTACTGAAGCTTTCTTT. It specifies CASSHLTGVTEAFF.

This chain uses TRBV3-1 (or the pseudogene TRBV3-2) with TRBJ1-2; 7 nucleotides line up with TRBD1. This CDR3 comprises 11 residues. The ends lost 0 bases at V and 14 bases at J; junction bases unmatched: 3. The germline CDR1 and CDR2 sequences are LGHDT and YNNKEL (reference sequence). The CDR3 is CASSQDRGITF. CDR3 bases: TGTGCCAGCAGCCAAGACAGGGGGATTACCTTC.

The chain combines TRBV6-6 with TRBJ1-3; 9 nucleotides match TRBD1. V shed 6 bases and J 8 bases; nucleotides not matched to a gene: 8. The CDR3 sequence is 14 residues long. Germline loops: CDR1 MNHNY, CDR2 SVGAGI (reference sequence). CDR3 loop: CASRAQGQGYTIYF. DNA of the CDR3: TGTGCCAGCAGAGCCCAGGGACAGGGCTACACCATATATTTT.

V is TRBV11-2 and J is TRBJ2-2; D gene uncertain. This CDR3 is 14 amino acids long. The germline CDR1 and CDR2 sequences are SGHAT and FQNNGV. V was clipped by 2 bases and J by 3 bases, with 7 bases between them. The chain's CDR3 is CASSLRRDTGELFF. CDR3 in DNA: TGTGCCAGCAGCTTACGTCGTGACACCGGGGAGCTGTTTTTT.

This rearrangement joins TRBV7-3 to TRBJ2-5, with a possible D match to TRBD1 (5 bases). The V and J ends lost 2 bases and 2 bases respectively, with 12 bases between them. Germline lookup yields CDR1 SGHTA and CDR2 FQGTGA. The CDR3 runs to 15 residues. CDR3 residues: CASSLQAGPQETQYF. The CDR3 DNA sequence: TGTGCCAGCAGCTTACAGGCAGGGCCGCAAGAGACCCAGTACTTC.

This chain uses TRBV6-6 with TRBJ1-5; TRBD1 matches at 11 bases. Germline loops: CDR1 MNHNY, CDR2 SVGAGI (reference sequence). The CDR3 spans 15 residues. With V trimmed by 1 base and J by 5 bases, 1 base remained unmatched. This chain's CDR3 is CASSYWDRGDQPQHF. For the CDR3, the DNA is TGTGCCAGCAGTTACTGGGACAGGGGGGATCAGCCCCAGCATTTT.

This chain links TRBV3-1 (or the pseudogene TRBV3-2) with TRBJ2-5; D ambiguous. The germline V gene encodes CDR1 LGHDT and CDR2 YNNKEL (reference sequence). V was clipped by 3 bases and J by 0 bases, with 14 bases between them. The CDR3 consists of 16 residues. In DNA form, the CDR3 reads TGTGCCAGCAGCCATGGCAAACAGCCTTACCAAGAGACCCAGTACTTC. Its translation: CASSHGKQPYQETQYF.

Here the CDR3 reads CASSLQDYGYTF. The DNA of the CDR3 is TGTGCCAGTAGTTTACAGGACTATGGCTACACCTTC. The chain recombines TRBV19 with TRBJ1-2; D is perhaps TRBD1 (5 bases). The CDR3 is 12 residues long. V shed 5 bases and J shed 3 bases, with 7 bases lying between them. Looked up from germline, CDR1 is LNHDA and CDR2 is SQIVND (reference sequence).

The chain couples TRBV7-2 to TRBJ2-5, with D hard to call. The CDR3 extends over 14 amino acids. Germline V gene lookup returns CDR1 SGHTA and CDR2 FQGNSA. The V gene lost 3 bases and the J gene lost 5 bases, with 13 bases spanning the gap. The CDR3 spells CASSFSTPRETQYF. CDR3 nucleotides: TGTGCCAGCAGCTTTAGCACTCCCCGGGAGACCCAGTACTTC.

The rearrangement links TRBV3-1 (or the pseudogene TRBV3-2) to TRBJ1-5, with D tentatively TRBD1 (5 bases). The V and J ends lost 1 base and 8 bases respectively, with 6 bases between them. Germline V gene data show CDR1 as LGHDT and CDR2 as YNNKEL (reference sequence). The CDR3 spans 12 residues. CDR3 region: CASSQVGEPQHF. As DNA, the CDR3 is TGTGCCAGCAGCCAAGTAGGGGAGCCCCAGCATTTT.

This clone was counted only a few times. The chain links TRBV6-9 to TRBJ2-5; 7 positions match TRBD2. J gave up 5 bases and V 4 bases, and 10 bases lay outside the gene matches. Germline V CDR1 and CDR2: MNHGY, SVAAGI. The CDR3 runs to 15 residues. The CDR3 nucleotides are TGTGCCAGCAGTTCCATCTTGACTAGCTCTGAGACCCAGTACTTC. Amino acids: CASSSILTSSETQYF.

The rearrangement uses TRBV27 and TRBJ2-6; the match to TRBD1 covers 7 bases. The CDR3 runs to 17 residues. V was pared by 6 bases and J by 2 bases, with 10 bases of the junction left unmatched. CDR1 and CDR2 (germline): MNHEY, SMNVEV (reference sequence). The DNA of the CDR3 is TGTGCCAGCAGATGGACAGGACCTCTGACTGGGGCCAACGTCCTGACTTTC. Protein: CASRWTGPLTGANVLTF.

V and J are TRBV5-1 and TRBJ1-4; 8 bases agree with TRBD1. The CDR3 is 14 amino acids. Germline CDR1 is SGHRS and CDR2 is YFSETQ. Trimming cost V 4 bases and J 6 bases; bases outside gene matches: 5. The CDR3 nucleotides read TGCGCCAGCAGCCTGGACAGGGCCGATGAAAAACTGTTTTTT. It codes for CASSLDRADEKLFF.

The chain joins TRBV7-2 to TRBJ1-5; 9 bases fit TRBD1. The CDR3 totals 16 residues. Germline V gene data show CDR1 as SGHTA and CDR2 as FQGNSA. Trimming cost V 2 bases and J 1 base; bases outside gene matches: 3. The CDR3 sequence is CASSLSGQGSNQPQHF. The DNA of the CDR3 is TGTGCCAGCAGCTTATCCGGACAGGGGAGCAATCAGCCCCAGCATTTT.

CDR3 region: CASSPETYEQYF. The CDR3 DNA sequence: TGTGCCAGCTCACCGGAGACCTACGAGCAGTACTTC. The J gene is TRBJ2-7, the V gene TRBV18; D is unresolved. V was pared by 3 bases and J by 2 bases, with 5 bases between. The CDR3 covers 12 residues. Germline assignment: CDR1 KGHSH and CDR2 LQKENI.

The chain recombines TRBV9 with TRBJ1-3; 9 positions agree with TRBD1. The CDR3 has 15 residues. The J segment lost 8 bases and the V segment lost 0 bases, leaving 6 bases of the junction unmatched. Germline loops: CDR1 SGDLS, CDR2 YYNGEE. The CDR3 sequence is CASSVAGTGLHTIYF. The CDR3 bases are TGTGCCAGCAGCGTAGCCGGGACAGGGCTACACACCATATATTTT.